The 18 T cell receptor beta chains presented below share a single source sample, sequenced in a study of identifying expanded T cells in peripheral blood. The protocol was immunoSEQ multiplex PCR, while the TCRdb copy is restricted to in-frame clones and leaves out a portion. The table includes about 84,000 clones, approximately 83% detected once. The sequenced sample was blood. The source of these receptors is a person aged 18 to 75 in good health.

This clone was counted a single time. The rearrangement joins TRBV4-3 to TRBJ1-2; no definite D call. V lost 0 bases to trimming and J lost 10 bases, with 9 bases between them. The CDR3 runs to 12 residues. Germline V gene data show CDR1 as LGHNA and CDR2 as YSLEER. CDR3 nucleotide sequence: TGCGCCAGCAGCCAAGACCGGTTTTTCTACACCTTC. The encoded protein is CASSQDRFFYTF.

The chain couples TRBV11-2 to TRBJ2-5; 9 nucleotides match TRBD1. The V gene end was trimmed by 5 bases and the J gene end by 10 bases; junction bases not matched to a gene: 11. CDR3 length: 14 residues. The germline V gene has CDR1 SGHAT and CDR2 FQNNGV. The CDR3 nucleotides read TGTGCCAGCAGCCCTAACCGGGACAGGGTTTTCCAGTACTTC. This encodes CASSPNRDRVFQYF.

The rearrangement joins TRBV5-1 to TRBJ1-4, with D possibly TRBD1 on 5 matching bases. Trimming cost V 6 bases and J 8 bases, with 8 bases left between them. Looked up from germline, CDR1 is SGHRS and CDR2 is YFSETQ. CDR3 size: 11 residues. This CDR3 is CASTGGEKLFF. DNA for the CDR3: TGCGCCAGCACTGGGGGGGAAAAACTGTTTTTT. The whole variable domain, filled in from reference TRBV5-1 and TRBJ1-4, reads KAGVTQTPRYLIKTRGQQVTLSCSPISGHRSVSWYQQTPGQGLQFLFEYFSETQRNKGNFPGRFSGRQFSNSRSEMNVSTLELGDSALYLCASTGGEKLFFGSGTQLSVL.

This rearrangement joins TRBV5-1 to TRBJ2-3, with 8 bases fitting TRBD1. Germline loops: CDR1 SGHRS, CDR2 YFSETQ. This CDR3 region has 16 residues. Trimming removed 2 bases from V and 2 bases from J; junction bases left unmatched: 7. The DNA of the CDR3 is TGCGCCAGCAGCTTAACCGGACAGGGTCTCACAGATACGCAGTATTTT. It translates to CASSLTGQGLTDTQYF.

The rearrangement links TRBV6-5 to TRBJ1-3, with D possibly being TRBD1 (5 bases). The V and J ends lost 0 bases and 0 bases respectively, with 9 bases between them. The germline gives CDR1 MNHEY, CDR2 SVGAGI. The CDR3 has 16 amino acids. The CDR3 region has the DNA TGTGCCAGCAGTTACTCCGGGACGAACTCTGGAAACACCATATATTTT. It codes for CASSYSGTNSGNTIYF.

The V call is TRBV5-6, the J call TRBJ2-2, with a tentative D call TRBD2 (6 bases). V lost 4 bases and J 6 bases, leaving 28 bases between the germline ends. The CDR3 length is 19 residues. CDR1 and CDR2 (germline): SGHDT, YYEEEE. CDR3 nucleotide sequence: TGTGCCAGCAGCCTTCCGGCCTCGATTGGGGGGAACTACGCCGGGGAGCTGTTTTTT. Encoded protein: CASSLPASIGGNYAGELFF.

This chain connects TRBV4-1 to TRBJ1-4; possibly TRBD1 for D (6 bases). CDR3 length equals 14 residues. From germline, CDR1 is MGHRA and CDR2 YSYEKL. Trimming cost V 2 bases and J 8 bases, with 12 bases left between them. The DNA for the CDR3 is TGCGCCAGCAGCCAAACCAGGGGCCGAGAAAAACTGTTTTTT. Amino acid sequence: CASSQTRGREKLFF.

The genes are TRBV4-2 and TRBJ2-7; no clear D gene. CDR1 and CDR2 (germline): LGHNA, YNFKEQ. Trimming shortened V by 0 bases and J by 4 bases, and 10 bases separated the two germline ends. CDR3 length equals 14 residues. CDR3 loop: CASSQESTPYEQYF. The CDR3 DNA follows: TGTGCCAGCAGCCAAGAATCGACTCCATACGAGCAGTACTTC.

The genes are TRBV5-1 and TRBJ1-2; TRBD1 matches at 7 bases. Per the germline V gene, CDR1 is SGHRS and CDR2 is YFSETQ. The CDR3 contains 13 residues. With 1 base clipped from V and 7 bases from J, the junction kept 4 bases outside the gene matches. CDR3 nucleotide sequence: TGCGCCAGCAGCTTGATGACAGGGTTTGGCTACACCTTC. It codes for CASSLMTGFGYTF.

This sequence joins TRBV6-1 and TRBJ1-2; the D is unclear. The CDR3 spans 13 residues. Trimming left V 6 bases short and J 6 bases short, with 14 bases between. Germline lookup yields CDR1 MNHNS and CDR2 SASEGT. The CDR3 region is CASRSPFDHGYTF. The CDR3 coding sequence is TGTGCCAGCAGGTCCCCCTTCGACCATGGCTACACCTTC.

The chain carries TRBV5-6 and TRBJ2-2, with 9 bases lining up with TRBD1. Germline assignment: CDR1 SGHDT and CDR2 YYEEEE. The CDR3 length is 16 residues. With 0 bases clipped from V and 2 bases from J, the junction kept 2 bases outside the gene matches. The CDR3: CASSLGTGVNTGELFF. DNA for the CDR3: TGTGCCAGCAGCTTGGGGACAGGGGTAAACACCGGGGAGCTGTTTTTT. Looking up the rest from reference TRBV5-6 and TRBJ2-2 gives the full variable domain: DAGVTQSPTHLIKTRGQQVTLRCSPKSGHDTVSWYQQALGQGPQFIFQYYEEEERQRGNFPDRFSGHQFPNYSSELNVNALLLGDSALYLCASSLGTGVNTGELFFGEGSRLTVL.

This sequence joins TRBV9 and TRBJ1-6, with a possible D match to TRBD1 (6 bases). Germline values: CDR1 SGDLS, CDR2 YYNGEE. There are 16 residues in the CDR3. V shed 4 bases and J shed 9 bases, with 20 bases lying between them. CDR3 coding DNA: TGTGCCAGCAGCCCCAGGGGCCGGGACCGAGGTTCACCCCTCCACTTT. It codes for CASSPRGRDRGSPLHF.

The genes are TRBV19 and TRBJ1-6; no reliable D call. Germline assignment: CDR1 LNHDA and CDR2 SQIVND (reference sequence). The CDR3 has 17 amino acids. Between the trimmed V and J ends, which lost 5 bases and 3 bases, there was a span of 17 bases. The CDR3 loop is CASSREEGQNYNSPLHF. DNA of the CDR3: TGTGCCAGTAGTCGAGAGGAAGGGCAGAACTATAATTCACCCCTCCACTTT. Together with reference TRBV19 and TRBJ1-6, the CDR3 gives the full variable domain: DGGITQSPKYLFRKEGQNVTLSCEQNLNHDAMYWYRQDPGQGLRLIYYSQIVNDFQKGDIAEGYSVSREKKESFPLTVTSAQKNPTAFYLCASSREEGQNYNSPLHFGNGTRLTVT.

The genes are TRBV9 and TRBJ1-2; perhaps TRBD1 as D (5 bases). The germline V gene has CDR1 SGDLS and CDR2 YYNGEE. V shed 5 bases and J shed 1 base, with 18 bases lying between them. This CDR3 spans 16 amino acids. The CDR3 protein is CASSATGTAYNYGYTF. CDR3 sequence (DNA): TGTGCCAGCAGTGCCACTGGGACGGCATATAACTATGGCTACACCTTC.

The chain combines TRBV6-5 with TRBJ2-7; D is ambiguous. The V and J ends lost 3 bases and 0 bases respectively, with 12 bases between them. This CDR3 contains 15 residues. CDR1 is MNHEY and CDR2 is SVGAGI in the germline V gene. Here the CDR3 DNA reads TGTGCCAGCAGTTATTCAGCCCTATCCTCCTACGAGCAGTACTTC. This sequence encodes CASSYSALSSYEQYF.

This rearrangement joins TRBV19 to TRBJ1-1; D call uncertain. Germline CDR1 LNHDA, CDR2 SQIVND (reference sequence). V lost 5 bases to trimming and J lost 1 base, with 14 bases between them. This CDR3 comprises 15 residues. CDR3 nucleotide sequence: TGTGCCAGTAGTCCACATGAGCTAAGGAACACTGAAGCTTTCTTT. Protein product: CASSPHELRNTEAFF. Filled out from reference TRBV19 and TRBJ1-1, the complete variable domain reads DGGITQSPKYLFRKEGQNVTLSCEQNLNHDAMYWYRQDPGQGLRLIYYSQIVNDFQKGDIAEGYSVSREKKESFPLTVTSAQKNPTAFYLCASSPHELRNTEAFFGQGTRLTVV.

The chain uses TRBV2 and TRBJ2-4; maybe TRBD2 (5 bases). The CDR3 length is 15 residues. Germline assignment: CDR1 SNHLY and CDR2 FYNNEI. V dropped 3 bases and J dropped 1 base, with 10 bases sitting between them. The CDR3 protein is CASSDRGLAKNIQYF. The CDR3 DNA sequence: TGTGCCAGCAGTGATCGGGGTCTGGCCAAAAACATTCAGTACTTC.

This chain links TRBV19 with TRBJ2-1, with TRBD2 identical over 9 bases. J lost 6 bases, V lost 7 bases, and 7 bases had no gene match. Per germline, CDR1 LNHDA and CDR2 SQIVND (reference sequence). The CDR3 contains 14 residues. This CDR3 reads CASKETSGRNEQFF. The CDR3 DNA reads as TGTGCCAGTAAGGAAACTAGCGGGCGCAATGAGCAGTTCTTC.